What follows describes a single TCR beta chain. The data belong to a study of OX40 agonist ivuxolimab in advanced cancers. For the study at large: Treatment received earlier with anti-PD-1, anti-PD-L1 or anti-CTLA-4 agents was allowed, and around 40% had some. Two cutaneous melanoma patients and one hepatocellular carcinoma patient, three in all, had partial responses.

Germline loops: CDR1 SQVTM, CDR2 ANQGSEA. Trimming removed 7 bases from V and 7 bases from J; junction bases left unmatched: 6. The CDR3 loop spans 13 amino acids. Method: immunoSEQ multiplex PCR; TCRdb's copy keeps in-frame clones and lacks some. The table lists 40,000 to 50,000 clones, around 88% of them singletons. Systemic immunosuppression or autoimmune disease history was grounds to exclude patients. Material: CD4+ or CD8+ T cells sorted from blood, obtained in a trial of the OX40 agonist ivuxolimab. This sequence was found in an adult with an advanced solid tumor such as melanoma, head and neck, liver or kidney cancer. The chain couples TRBV29-1 to TRBJ2-1; 11 bases align to TRBD2. This chain's CDR3 is CSAGLAGGNEQFF. CDR3 coding DNA: TGCAGCGCCGGGCTAGCGGGGGGTAATGAGCAGTTCTTC.